This T cell receptor beta chain comes out of a study of T-cell memory formation after mild COVID-19. Study-wide context: Largely, the TCR clusters proved donor specific.

The table lists this clonotype with a few counts. Its specificity is unknown. Study-level points and caveats: A second wave expanding day 15 to 37 was CD4+-biased; contracting clones were balanced. Several responding clones turned up in pre-infection memory, indicating that cross-reactive memory may have taken part.

The CDR3 totals 15 residues. The V end lost 2 bases, the J end lost 1 base, and 9 bases lay between the germline ends. Via MiXCR, TCRdb re-called the 5' RACE reads, giving one row per CDR3 protein. Found here are 350,000 or so distinct CDR3 sequences, 20% to 25% of them singletons; the top ten hold 20% to 25%. Sequenced sample: PBMCs or a T cell subset sorted from them (not recorded which). This sequence originates from a man between 18 and 35 years old who had mild COVID-19 (a few samples of this study predate the infection). Cell type and time point are not known. The V gene is TRBV23-1, the J gene TRBJ2-1; no definite D call. TRBV23-1 is placed among ORFs of uncertain function. The CDR3 loop is CASSQGRASYNEQFF. The CDR3 coding sequence is TGCGCCAGCAGTCAAGGTCGGGCTTCCTACAATGAGCAGTTCTTC.